These T cell receptor beta chains were read from a single sample in a study of human T cells and chemical hapten exposure. TCRdb called the RACE reads again in MiXCR, with one record for every CDR3 protein. The data show 75,000 to 100,000 distinct CDR3 sequences, with approximately 12% seen just once and 3.5% to 4.5% held by the top ten. Sequenced here: whole blood, sampled in connection with sensitization to the hapten diphenylcyclopropenone (DPC). The receptor source for this set is a woman aged 60-75 years with alopecia areata. Some clones in this sample may be carry-over from other donors' samples. Both conserved end residues are part of each CDR3. Each record gives: clone size, V gene, D gene, J gene, CDR3 length, CDR3 protein, CDR3 DNA. D genes are given only for firm matches. Clone size appears in some rows only: once, few, many, or a class for an expanded clone.

few	TRBV7-9	.	TRBJ1-6	14	CASSPNRERSPLHF	TGTGCCAGCAGCCCGAACAGGGAACGATCACCCCTCCACTTT
many	TRBV7-3	.	TRBJ1-1	14	CASSFGRTNTEAFF	TGTGCCAGCAGCTTTGGACGGACGAACACTGAAGCTTTCTTT
many	TRBV11-1	.	TRBJ1-5	13	CASSSGLNQPQHF	TGTGCCAGCAGCTCGGGCCTAAATCAGCCCCAGCATTTT
many	TRBV7-9	TRBD1	TRBJ1-5	12	CASSLASQGQHF	TGTGCCAGCAGCTTAGCGTCACAGGGGCAGCATTTT
many	TRBV7-2	.	TRBJ2-5	14	CASRFSVTQETQYF	TGTGCCAGCAGATTCTCTGTAACCCAAGAGACCCAGTACTTC
few	TRBV9	.	TRBJ2-3	15	CASSVAADPTDTQYF	TGTGCCAGCAGCGTAGCTGCTGACCCCACAGATACGCAGTATTTT
many	TRBV11-2	.	TRBJ2-1	16	CASSAIRRPMGHEQFF	TGTGCCAGCAGCGCAATACGGAGGCCCATGGGTCATGAGCAGTTCTTC
many	TRBV12-3/TRBV12-4	.	TRBJ2-5	14	CATGTWTNQETQYF	TGTGCCACTGGAACCTGGACTAATCAAGAGACCCAGTACTTC
many	TRBV10-1	.	TRBJ2-3	12	CASSDYPAAQYF	TGCGCCAGCAGTGACTACCCAGCAGCGCAGTATTTT
few	TRBV7-2	TRBD1	TRBJ1-2	16	CASSLVGTATNYGYTF	TGTGCCAGCAGCTTAGTGGGGACAGCAACTAACTATGGCTACACCTTC
few	TRBV5-1	.	TRBJ1-1	14	CASSPDSGDTEAFF	TGCGCCAGCAGTCCGGATTCGGGGGACACTGAAGCTTTCTTT
many	TRBV27	TRBD1	TRBJ1-2	16	CASSSTGTEVIYGYTF	TGTGCCAGCAGTTCGACCGGGACAGAAGTGATCTATGGCTACACCTTC
many	TRBV11-2	.	TRBJ2-3	15	CASSYSPPPTDTQYF	TGTGCCAGCAGCTATTCCCCTCCGCCTACAGATACGCAGTATTTT
many	TRBV30	TRBD1	TRBJ2-1	16	CAWRGQGAISALEQFF	TGTGCCTGGAGAGGGCAGGGGGCGATCTCAGCCTTGGAGCAGTTCTTC
few	TRBV5-6	.	TRBJ2-7	15	CASSLGPGPLYEQYF	TGTGCCAGCAGCTTGGGTCCAGGGCCCCTCTACGAGCAGTACTTC
few	TRBV5-1	.	TRBJ2-7	14	CASSLEVPSYEQYF	TGCGCCAGCAGCTTGGAGGTACCCTCCTACGAGCAGTACTTC
many	TRBV20-1	TRBD2	TRBJ2-1	14	CSARERGTHNEQFF	TGCAGTGCTAGAGAGCGGGGGACCCACAATGAGCAGTTCTTC
.	TRBV30	.	TRBJ1-4	13	CAWTPESNEKLFF	TGTGCCTGGACCCCAGAGTCTAATGAAAAACTGTTTTTT
many	TRBV18	.	TRBJ1-3	15	CASSPTNLLGNTIYF	TGTGCCAGCTCACCTACGAACCTCTTGGGAAACACCATATATTTT